This T cell receptor beta chain is from a study of blood T cells in healthy people across ages. The table lists this clonotype with a few counts. Its target is not known. General study results and limits: It was not known whether donors were CMV positive (a possible confounder of expanded clonotype changes).

Germline loops: CDR1 SGHAT, CDR2 FQNNGV. V was trimmed by 2 bases and J by 5 bases, leaving 12 bases between them. This CDR3 contains 14 residues. Primers used in a second PCR of roughly 7 to 12 cycles were a sample-barcoded 5' primer and a J-beta primer mix. TCRdb re-derived calls from the 5' RACE reads in MiXCR, one entry per CDR3 protein. The sample has about 780,000 distinct CDR3 sequences, roughly 24% seen once. These records were also assigned to another study, of T cells of mothers and their children.

The chain joins TRBV11-2 to TRBJ1-1; no reliable D call. Sequenced input: blood. This receptor was taken from a boy between 5 and 17 years old in good health. CDR3 in amino acids: CASSLIPPPTEAFF. As DNA, the CDR3 is TGTGCCAGCAGCTTAATTCCGCCCCCTACTGAAGCTTTCTTT.